This T cell receptor beta chain was sequenced during a study of T cells in narcolepsy. Assay used: immunoSEQ multiplex PCR; TCRdb lists only in-frame clones, some missing. The sample has 30,000 or so clones; around 79% are singletons. This clone showed up just a few times. Antigen specificity is unknown. This CDR3 has 13 residues. Germline V CDR1 and CDR2: SNHLY, FYNNEI. Trimming took off 7 bases at V and 1 base at J, with 10 bases between the two ends. Regarding the study as a whole: Healthy controls reportedly lacked the autoreactive clonotypes serially found in patients' blood. Autoreactive HCRT-specific and TRIB2-specific clonotypes were marked in same-patient CSF-versus-blood CD4+ comparisons.

This clonotype originated in a human donor in good health. Sequencing was done on a sample of memory (CD45RA-) CD4+ T cells from blood. The rearrangement joins TRBV2 to TRBJ1-1; D is undetermined. The CDR3 DNA reads TGTGCCAGCATAGGTCAAACGAACACTGAAGCTTTCTTT. Translating gives CASIGQTNTEAFF.